This TCR beta chain stems from a study of blood T cell repertoires in COVID-19. As for the study in general: PBMCs, B-cell-depleted T cells, or T cells were the source of the cDNA or gDNA that made up the material.

The study assigned cohorts using participant-reported clinical history. Study processing details: Reference gene primer amplification gave nucleated cell count estimates. Libraries were prepared by immunoSEQ multiplex PCR; TCRdb keeps only in-frame clonotypes and omits some of them. V and J calls and clone size are copied from that table; D and trimming were computed from the DNA. The sample lists about 260,000 clones, around 93% occurring once. With 2 bases clipped from V and 5 bases from J, the junction kept 8 bases outside the gene matches. Germline V gives CDR1 SGHNT, CDR2 YENEEA. This CDR3 has 15 residues.

The sequencing sample was made of PBMCs or T cells enriched from blood (not recorded which). This TCR derives from a man in his forties who had been exposed to COVID-19. The gene calls are TRBV11-3 and TRBJ2-7; 8 bases align to TRBD1. CDR3 in amino acids: CASSLWDGQGHEQYF. In DNA form, the CDR3 reads TGTGCCAGCAGCTTATGGGACGGACAGGGCCACGAGCAGTACTTC.